The T cell receptor beta chain described here comes from a study of blood T cell repertoires in COVID-19. Sequenced by immunoSEQ multiplex PCR; TCRdb stores in-frame clones only, minus some. This repertoire shows 270,000 or so clones, about 90% found once; its top ten account for under 2.5%. This CDR3 has 13 amino acids. V shed 7 bases, J shed 7 bases, and the junction held 5 bases outside the gene matches. Germline loops: CDR1 SQVTM, CDR2 ANQGSEA. The sequenced sample was peripheral blood. The TCR was taken from an older woman with COVID-19, enrolled during active disease. The V gene is TRBV29-1, the J gene TRBJ2-2; 11 bases are shared with TRBD1. As DNA, the CDR3 is TGCAGCGCTCGGGACAGGGGGGACGGGGAGCTGTTTTTT. The encoded protein is CSARDRGDGELFF.